This TCR beta chain is from a study of memory CD4+ T cells and cytomegalovirus serostatus. Using immunoSEQ multiplex PCR, the repertoire was profiled, and TCRdb retains in-frame clones only, with some absent. The sample has 35,000 to 50,000 clones, just under 80% seen once. Single viable CD3+CD4+CD8-CD45RO+ cells were sorted as the memory CD4+ T cells. Comment on this clone: Antigen specificity is unknown.

Germline CDR1 is LNHNV and CDR2 is YYDKDF (reference sequence). V shed 0 bases, J shed 10 bases, and the junction held 6 bases outside the gene matches. This CDR3 has 14 amino acids. The study, taken as a whole, reports: Each of 60 to 80 CMV-associated TCRbeta sequences occurred in one to five individuals.

Sequencing was done on a sample of memory CD4+ T cells from blood. The TCR comes from an adult in good health and CMV-seronegative. The genes are TRBV15 and TRBJ2-1, with TRBD2 matching 7 bases. DNA of the CDR3: TGTGCCACCAGCAGAGATGGGAGGGTTGGGGAGCAGTTCTTC. It is translated as CATSRDGRVGEQFF.